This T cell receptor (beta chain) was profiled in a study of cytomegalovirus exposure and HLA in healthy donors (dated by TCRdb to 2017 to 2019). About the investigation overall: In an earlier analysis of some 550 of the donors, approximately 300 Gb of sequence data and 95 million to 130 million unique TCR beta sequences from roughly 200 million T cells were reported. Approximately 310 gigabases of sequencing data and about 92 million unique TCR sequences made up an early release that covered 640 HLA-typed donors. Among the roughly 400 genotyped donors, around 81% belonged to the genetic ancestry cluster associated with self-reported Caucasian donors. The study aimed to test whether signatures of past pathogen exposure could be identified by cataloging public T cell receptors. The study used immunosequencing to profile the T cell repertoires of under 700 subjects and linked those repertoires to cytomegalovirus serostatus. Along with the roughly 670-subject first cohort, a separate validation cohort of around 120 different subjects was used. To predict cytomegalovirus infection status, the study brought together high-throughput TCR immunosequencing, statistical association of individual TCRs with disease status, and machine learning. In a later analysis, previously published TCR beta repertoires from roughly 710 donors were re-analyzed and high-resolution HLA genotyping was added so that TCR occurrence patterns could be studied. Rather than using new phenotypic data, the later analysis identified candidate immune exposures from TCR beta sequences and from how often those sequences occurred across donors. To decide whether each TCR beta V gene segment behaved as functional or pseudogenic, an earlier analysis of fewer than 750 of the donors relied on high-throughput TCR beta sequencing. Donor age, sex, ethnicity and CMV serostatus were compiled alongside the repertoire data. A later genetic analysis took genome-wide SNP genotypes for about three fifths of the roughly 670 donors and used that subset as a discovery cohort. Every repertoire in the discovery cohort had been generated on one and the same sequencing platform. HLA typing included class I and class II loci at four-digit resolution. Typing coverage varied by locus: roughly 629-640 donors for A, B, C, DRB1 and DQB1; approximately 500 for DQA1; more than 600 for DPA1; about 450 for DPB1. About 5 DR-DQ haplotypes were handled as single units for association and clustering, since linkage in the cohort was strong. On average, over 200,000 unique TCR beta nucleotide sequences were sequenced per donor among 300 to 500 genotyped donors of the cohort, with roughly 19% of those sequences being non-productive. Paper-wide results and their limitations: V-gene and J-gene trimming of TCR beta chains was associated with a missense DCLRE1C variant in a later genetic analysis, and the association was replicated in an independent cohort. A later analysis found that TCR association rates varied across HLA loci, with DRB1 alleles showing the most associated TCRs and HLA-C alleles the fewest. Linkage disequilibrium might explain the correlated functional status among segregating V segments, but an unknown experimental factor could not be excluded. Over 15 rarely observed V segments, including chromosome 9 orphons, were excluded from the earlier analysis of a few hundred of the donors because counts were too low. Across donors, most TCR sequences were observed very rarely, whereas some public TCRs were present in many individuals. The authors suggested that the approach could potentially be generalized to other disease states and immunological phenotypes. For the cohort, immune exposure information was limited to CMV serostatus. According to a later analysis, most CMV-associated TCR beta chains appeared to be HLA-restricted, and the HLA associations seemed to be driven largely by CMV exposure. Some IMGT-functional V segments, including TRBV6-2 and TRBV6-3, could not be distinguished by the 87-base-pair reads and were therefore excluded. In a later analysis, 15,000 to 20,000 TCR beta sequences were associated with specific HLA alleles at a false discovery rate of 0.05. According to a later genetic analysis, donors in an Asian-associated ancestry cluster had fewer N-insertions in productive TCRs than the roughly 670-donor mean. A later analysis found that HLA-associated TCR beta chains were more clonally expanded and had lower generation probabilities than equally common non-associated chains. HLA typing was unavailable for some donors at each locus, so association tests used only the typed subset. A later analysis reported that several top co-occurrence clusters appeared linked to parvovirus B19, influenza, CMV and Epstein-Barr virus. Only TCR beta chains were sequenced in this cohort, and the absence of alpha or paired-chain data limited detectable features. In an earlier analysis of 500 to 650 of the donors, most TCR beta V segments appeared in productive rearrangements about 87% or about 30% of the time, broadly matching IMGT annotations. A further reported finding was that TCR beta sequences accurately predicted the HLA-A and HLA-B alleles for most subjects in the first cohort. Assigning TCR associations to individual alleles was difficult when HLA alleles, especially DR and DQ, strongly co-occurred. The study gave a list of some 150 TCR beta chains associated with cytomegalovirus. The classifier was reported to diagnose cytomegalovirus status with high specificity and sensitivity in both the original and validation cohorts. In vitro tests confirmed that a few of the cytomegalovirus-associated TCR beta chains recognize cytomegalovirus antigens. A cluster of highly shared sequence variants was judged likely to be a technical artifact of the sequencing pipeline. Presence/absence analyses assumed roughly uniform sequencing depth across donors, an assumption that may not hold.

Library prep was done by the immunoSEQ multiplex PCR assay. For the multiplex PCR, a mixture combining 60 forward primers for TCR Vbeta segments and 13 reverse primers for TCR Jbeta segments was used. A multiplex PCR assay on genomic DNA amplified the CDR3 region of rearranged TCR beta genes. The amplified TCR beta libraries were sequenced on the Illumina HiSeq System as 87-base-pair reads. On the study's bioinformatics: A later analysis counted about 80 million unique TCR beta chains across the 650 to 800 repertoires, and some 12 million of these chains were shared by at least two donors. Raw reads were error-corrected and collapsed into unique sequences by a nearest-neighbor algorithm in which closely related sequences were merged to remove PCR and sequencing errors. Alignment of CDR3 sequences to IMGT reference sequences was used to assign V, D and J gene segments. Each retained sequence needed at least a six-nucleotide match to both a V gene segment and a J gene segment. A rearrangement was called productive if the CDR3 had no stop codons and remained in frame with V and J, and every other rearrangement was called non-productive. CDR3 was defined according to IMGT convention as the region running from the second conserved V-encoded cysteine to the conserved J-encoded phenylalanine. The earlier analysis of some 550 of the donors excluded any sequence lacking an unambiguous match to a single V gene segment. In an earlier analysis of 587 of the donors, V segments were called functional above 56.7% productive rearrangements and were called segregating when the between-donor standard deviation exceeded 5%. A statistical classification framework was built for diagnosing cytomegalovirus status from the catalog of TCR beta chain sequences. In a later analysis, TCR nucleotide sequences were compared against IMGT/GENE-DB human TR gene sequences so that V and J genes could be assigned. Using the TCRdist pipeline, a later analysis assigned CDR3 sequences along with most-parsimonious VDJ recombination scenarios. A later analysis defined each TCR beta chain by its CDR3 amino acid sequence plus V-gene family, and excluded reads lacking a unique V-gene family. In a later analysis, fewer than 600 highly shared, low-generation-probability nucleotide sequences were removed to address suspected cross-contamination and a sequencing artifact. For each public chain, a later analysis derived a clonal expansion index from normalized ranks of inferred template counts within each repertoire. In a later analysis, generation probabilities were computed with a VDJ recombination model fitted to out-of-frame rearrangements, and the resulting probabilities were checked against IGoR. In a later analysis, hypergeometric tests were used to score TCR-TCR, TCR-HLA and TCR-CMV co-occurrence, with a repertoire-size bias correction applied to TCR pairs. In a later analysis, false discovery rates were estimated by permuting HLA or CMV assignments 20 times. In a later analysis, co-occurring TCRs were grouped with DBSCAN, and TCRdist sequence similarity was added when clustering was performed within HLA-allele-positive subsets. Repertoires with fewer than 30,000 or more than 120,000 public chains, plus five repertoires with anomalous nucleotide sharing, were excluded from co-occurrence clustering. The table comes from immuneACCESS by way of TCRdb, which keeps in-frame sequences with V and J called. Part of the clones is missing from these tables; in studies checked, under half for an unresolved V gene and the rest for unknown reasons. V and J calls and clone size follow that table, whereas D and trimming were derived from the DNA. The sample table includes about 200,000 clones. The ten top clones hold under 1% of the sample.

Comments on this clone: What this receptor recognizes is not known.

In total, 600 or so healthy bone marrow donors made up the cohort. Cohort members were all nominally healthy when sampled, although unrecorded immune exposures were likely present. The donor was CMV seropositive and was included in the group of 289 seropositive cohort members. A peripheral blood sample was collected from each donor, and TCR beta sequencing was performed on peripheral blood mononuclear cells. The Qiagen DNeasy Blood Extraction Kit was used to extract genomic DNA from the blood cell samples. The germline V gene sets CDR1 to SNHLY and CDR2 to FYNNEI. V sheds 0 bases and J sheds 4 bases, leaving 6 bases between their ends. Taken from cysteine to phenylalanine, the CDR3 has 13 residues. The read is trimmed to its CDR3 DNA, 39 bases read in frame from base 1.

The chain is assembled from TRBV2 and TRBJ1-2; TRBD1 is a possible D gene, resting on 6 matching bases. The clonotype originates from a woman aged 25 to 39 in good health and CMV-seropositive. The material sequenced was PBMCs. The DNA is TGTGCCAGCAGTGAAGCGACAGGCTATGGCTACACCTTC. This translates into CASSEATGYGYTF.